This is a list of T cell receptor beta chains from one sample in a study of blood T cell repertoires in COVID-19. TCRdb's copy holds only in-frame clones and misses some; the assay was immunoSEQ multiplex PCR. The sample yields 250,000 to 300,000 clones, 91% seen once. The sequenced sample consisted of PBMCs or T cells enriched from blood (not recorded which). These receptors came from a human donor in a cohort exposed to, infected with or recovered from COVID-19 (not recorded which). The donor label of this sample is uncertain. The CDR3 runs from the conserved cysteine through the conserved F or W. The D gene is left open where the match is weak. Clone sizes are given selectively: once, few, many, or a class where the clone is expanded.

>TRBJ2-7|TRBV14|-|-
CASEGPGLTRREQYF
TGTGCCAGCGAAGGACCGGGACTCACCCGGCGCGAGCAGTACTTC
>TRBJ1-1|TRBV5-1|TRBD1|-
CASSLYRQGEAFF
TGCGCCAGCAGCTTGTATCGACAGGGAGAAGCTTTCTTT
>TRBJ2-7|TRBV13|-|-
CASSSRAEAVYEQYF
TGTGCCAGCAGCTCTAGGGCGGAGGCTGTCTACGAGCAGTACTTC
>TRBJ1-1|TRBV10-2|-|-
CASSEQGNTEAFF
TGCGCCAGCAGTGAGCAGGGGAACACTGAAGCTTTCTTT
>TRBJ2-7|TRBV6-5|TRBD2|once
CATKPPAGVYEQYF
TGTGCCACCAAACCCCCAGCGGGGGTTTACGAGCAGTACTTC
>TRBJ1-2|TRBV27|-|-
CASTFTAAGVQNYGYTF
TGTGCCAGCACCTTTACCGCGGCAGGGGTACAGAACTATGGCTACACCTTC
>TRBJ1-1|TRBV9|-|-
CASSPGWGTEAFF
TGTGCCAGCAGCCCAGGGTGGGGCACTGAAGCTTTCTTT
>TRBJ2-3|TRBV7-3|TRBD2|-
CASSLEGAGHRDTQYF
TGTGCCAGCAGCTTAGAAGGAGCGGGGCACCGGGATACGCAGTATTTT
>TRBJ1-6|TRBV30|-|-
CAWSVLGRRPLHF
TGTGCCTGGAGTGTCCTCGGTAGGCGGCCCCTCCACTTT
>TRBJ1-1|TRBV9|-|-
CASSVGWRGQNTEAFF
TGTGCCAGCAGCGTAGGGTGGAGGGGCCAGAACACTGAAGCTTTCTTT
>TRBJ1-5|TRBV2|TRBD1|-
CASSAQGVNQPQHF
TGTGCCAGCAGTGCCCAGGGGGTCAATCAGCCCCAGCATTTT
>TRBJ1-5|TRBV9|-|-
CASSVDRQATLTNQPQHF
TGTGCCAGCAGCGTAGATAGACAGGCTACTCTCACCAATCAGCCCCAGCATTTT
>TRBJ1-6|TRBV1|-|-
CTSSRLGRVDNSPLHF
TGCACCAGCAGCCGCCTGGGGCGCGTTGATAATTCACCCCTCCACTTT
>TRBJ2-2|TRBV6-5|-|-
CASSLQSGTGELFF
TGTGCCAGCAGTCTCCAGTCGGGCACCGGGGAGCTGTTTTTT
>TRBJ2-5|TRBV5-1|-|-
CASSLDGRSQETQYF
TGCGCCAGCAGCTTGGATGGCAGAAGCCAAGAGACCCAGTACTTC
>TRBJ2-1|TRBV9|-|-
CASSVVSQSTDEQFF
TGTGCCAGCAGCGTAGTTAGCCAATCTACCGATGAGCAGTTCTTC